This T cell receptor beta chain stems from a study of shared clonotypes between healthy human individuals. Study conclusions and caveats: Specimens sampled were limited to blood, with tissue repertoires likely differing.

Regarding this clone: Its antigen is not known.

The authors distributed each subset's genomic DNA evenly over several immunoSEQ plates. Assay: immunoSEQ multiplex PCR; the TCRdb copy retains only in-frame clones and omits some. In the table there are about 1 million clones, about 74% of which are singletons. Sequenced sample: memory CD4+ T cells sorted from blood. Subset described: CD45RA-negative fraction. This TCR came from a man in his late teens or twenties in good health.

The CDR3 sequence is CASRGFFEYSNQPQHF. The CDR3 nucleotides are TGTGCCAGCAGGGGGTTTTTCGAATATAGCAATCAGCCCCAGCATTTT. J is TRBJ1-5 and V is TRBV28, with D uncertain. CDR3 length: 16 residues. V was trimmed by 6 bases and J by 0 bases, leaving 15 bases between them. CDR1 is MDHEN, CDR2 SYDVKM, per germline. The full variable domain, rest sourced from reference TRBV28 and TRBJ1-5, is DVKVTQSSRYLVKRTGEKVFLECVQDMDHENMFWYRQDPGLGLRLIYFSYDVKMKEKGDIPEGYSVSREKKERFSLILESASTNQTSMYLCASRGFFEYSNQPQHFGDGTRLSIL.